The entry below gives a single TCR beta chain sequence along with its context. Its antigen remains unknown. This sample stems from a study of T cell responses to AZD1222 COVID-19 vaccine. Germline V gene lookup returns CDR1 SGHNT and CDR2 YYREEE (reference sequence). V lost 4 bases to trimming and J lost 5 bases, with 9 bases between them. The CDR3 totals 13 residues. Study-level results: Every sample of the repertoires postdated the peak T cell response.

The method was immunoSEQ multiplex PCR; TCRdb's version includes in-frame clones alone and lacks a portion of them. The profile shows nearly 110,000 clones, nearly 90% of them singletons. V is TRBV5-4 and J is TRBJ1-4; the D is unclear. The input for sequencing was peripheral blood, taken 28 days after the second AZD1222 dose. This sequence originates from an adult who received the AZD1222 COVID-19 vaccine. The CDR3 protein is CASSRAGNEKLFF. Written as DNA, the CDR3 is TGTGCCAGCAGCCGAGCCGGGAATGAAAAACTGTTTTTT.